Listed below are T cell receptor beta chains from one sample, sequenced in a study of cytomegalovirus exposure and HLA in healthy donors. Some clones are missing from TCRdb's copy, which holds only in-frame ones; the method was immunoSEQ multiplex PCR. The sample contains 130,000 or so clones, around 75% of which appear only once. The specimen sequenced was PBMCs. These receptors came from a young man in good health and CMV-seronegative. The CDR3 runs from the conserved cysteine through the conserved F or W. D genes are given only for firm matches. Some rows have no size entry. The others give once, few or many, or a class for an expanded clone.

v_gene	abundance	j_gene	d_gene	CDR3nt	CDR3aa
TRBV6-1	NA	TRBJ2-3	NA	TGTGCCACCTCGGCGGAACCCACAGATACGCAGTATTTT	CATSAEPTDTQYF
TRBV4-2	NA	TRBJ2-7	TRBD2	TGTGCCAGCAGCCAAGATGGGAGGGCCTACGAGCAGTACTTC	CASSQDGRAYEQYF
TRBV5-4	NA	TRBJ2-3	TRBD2	TGTGCCAGCAGCTTGCCTAGCGGGGGGGGCACAGATACGCAGTATTTT	CASSLPSGGGTDTQYF
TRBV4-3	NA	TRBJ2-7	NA	TGCGCCAGCAGCCAAACATTTAGGACAGACTCCTACGAGCAGTACTTC	CASSQTFRTDSYEQYF
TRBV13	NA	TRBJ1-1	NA	TGTGCCAGCAGCTTAATTCCGCCCCCGAGGAACACTGAAGCTTTCTTT	CASSLIPPPRNTEAFF
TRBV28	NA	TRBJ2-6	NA	TGTGCCAGCAGCCAAGGGGGTTCTGGGGCCAACGTCCTGACTTTC	CASSQGGSGANVLTF
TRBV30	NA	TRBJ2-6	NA	TGTGCCGGCAGGGTCTCTGGGGCCAACGTCCTGACTTTC	CAGRVSGANVLTF
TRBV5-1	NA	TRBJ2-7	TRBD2	TGCGCCAGCAGGCTCGGGGGGGGATCCCTCTACGAGCAGTACTTC	CASRLGGGSLYEQYF
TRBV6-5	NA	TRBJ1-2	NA	TGTGCCAGCAGTTATGGCCGGGCAGGGGATGGCTACACCTTC	CASSYGRAGDGYTF
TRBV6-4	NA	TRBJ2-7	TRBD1	TGTGCCAGCAGTGACCAACAGGGGTACGAGCAGTACTTC	CASSDQQGYEQYF
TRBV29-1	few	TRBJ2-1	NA	TGCAGCGCTCGAGACTACAATGAGCAGTTCTTC	CSARDYNEQFF
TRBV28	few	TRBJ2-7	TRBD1	TGTGCCAGCAAAAAACAGGGGTTCGCCTACGAGCAGTACTTC	CASKKQGFAYEQYF
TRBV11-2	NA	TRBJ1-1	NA	TGTGCCAGCAGCTATACAGGGTTCTACACTGAAGCTTTCTTT	CASSYTGFYTEAFF
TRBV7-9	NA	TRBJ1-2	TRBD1	TGTGCCAGCAGCTTAGAAGCTACAGGGGTTAGTGGCTACACCTTC	CASSLEATGVSGYTF
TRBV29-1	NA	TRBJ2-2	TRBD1	TGCAGCGCCTTGGACAGGGGCACCGGGGAGCTGTTTTTT	CSALDRGTGELFF
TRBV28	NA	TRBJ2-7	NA	TGTGCCAGCACCTACGAAAACTACGAGCAGTACTTC	CASTYENYEQYF
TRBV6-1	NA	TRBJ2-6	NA	TGTGCCAGCAGTGAACTAAGAGGTAGCTCTGGGGCCAACGTCCTGACTTTC	CASSELRGSSGANVLTF
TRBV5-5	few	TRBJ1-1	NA	TGTGCCAGCAGCTTGAACGGGGGTGTGACTGAAGCTTTCTTT	CASSLNGGVTEAFF
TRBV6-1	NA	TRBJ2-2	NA	TGTGCCAGCAAAGAGGGGGGGGTGACCGGGGAGCTGTTTTTT	CASKEGGVTGELFF
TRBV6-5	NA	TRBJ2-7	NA	TGTGCCAGCAGTTATGGGAAGGGGGAGTACTTC	CASSYGKGEYF
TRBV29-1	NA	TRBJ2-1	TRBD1	TGCAGCGTCTCTGGACAGGGTGTTATCAAAATGAATGAGCAGTTCTTC	CSVSGQGVIKMNEQFF
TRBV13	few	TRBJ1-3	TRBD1	TGTGCCAGCAGCTTAGGAACAGGGGGCTCTGGAAACACCATATATTTT	CASSLGTGGSGNTIYF
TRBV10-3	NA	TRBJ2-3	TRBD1	TGTGCCATCAGTGAGTGGACAGGGGACTTTAGCACAGATACGCAGTATTTT	CAISEWTGDFSTDTQYF
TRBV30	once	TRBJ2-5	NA	TGTGCCGTCTCACGGGGGGCAGGGGAGACCCAGTACTTC	CAVSRGAGETQYF
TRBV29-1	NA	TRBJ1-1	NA	TGCAGCGTAAAAAAGCCGAACTTTGAAGCTTTCTTT	CSVKKPNFEAFF
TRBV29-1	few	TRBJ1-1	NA	TGCAGCGTGCGGAACACTGAAGCTTTCTTT	CSVRNTEAFF
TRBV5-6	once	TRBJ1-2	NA	TGTGCCAGCAGCTTGTTAAAACAGGGTCTTAACTATGGCTACACCTTC	CASSLLKQGLNYGYTF
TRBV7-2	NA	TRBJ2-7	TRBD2	TGTGCCAGCAGCCCGGAGGAACTAGGCGGGAGGGGGACCTACGAGCAGTACTTC	CASSPEELGGRGTYEQYF
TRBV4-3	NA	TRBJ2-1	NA	TGCGCCAGCAGCCAAGAAATACTATCCTACAATGAGCAGTTCTTC	CASSQEILSYNEQFF
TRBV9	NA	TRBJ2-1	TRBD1	TGTGCCAGCAGCGCCGACAGGGGGCTGGTCGATGAGCAGTTCTTC	CASSADRGLVDEQFF
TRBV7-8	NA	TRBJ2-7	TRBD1	TGTGCCAGTGGAGGGACAGGTCCCTACGAGCAGTACTTC	CASGGTGPYEQYF
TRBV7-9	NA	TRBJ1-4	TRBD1	TGTGCCAGCAGCGTCCGGGACAGTAATGAAAAACTGTTTTTT	CASSVRDSNEKLFF
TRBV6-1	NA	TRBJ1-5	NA	TGTGCCAGCAGCAACGGGACAAATAGCAATCAGCCCCAGCATTTT	CASSNGTNSNQPQHF
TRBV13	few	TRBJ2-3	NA	TGTGCCAGCAGCTTTTATCACAATAGGGGGTATTTT	CASSFYHNRGYF
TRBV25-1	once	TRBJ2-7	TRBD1	TGTGCCAGCGCGGACAGGGCCTGGGGCTACGAGCAGTACTTC	CASADRAWGYEQYF
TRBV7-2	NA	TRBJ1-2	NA	TGTGCCAGCAGCTTAGGGCAGGGATATGGCTACACCTTC	CASSLGQGYGYTF
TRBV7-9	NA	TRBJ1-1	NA	TGTGCCAGCAGCATGACAGAAAACACTGAAGCTTTCTTT	CASSMTENTEAFF
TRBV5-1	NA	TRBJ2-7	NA	TGCGCCAGCAATCAGGGGCTAGGACCTTTCTACGAGCAGTACTTC	CASNQGLGPFYEQYF
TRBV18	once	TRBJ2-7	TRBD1	TGTGCCAGCTCACTGGACAGGGGGTCCGAGCAGTACTTC	CASSLDRGSEQYF
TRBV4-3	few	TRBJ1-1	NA	TGCGCCAGCAGCCCCCCACCCCATTACTCGGAGGGGAACACTGAAGCTTTCTTT	CASSPPPHYSEGNTEAFF
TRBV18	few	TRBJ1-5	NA	TGTGCCAGCTCGGAGGGGAACCCGCTGAATAGCAATCAGCCCCAGCATTTT	CASSEGNPLNSNQPQHF
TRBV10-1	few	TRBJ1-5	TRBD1	TGCGCCAGACCACTCCCGAGGGACAGGGAGGTAGAAAGCAATCAGCCCCAGCATTTT	CARPLPRDREVESNQPQHF
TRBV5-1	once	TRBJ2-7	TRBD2	TGCGCCAGCAGCTGGCGGCCGGGACTAGCGGAGGAGCAGTACTTC	CASSWRPGLAEEQYF